This is a list of T cell receptor beta chains from one sample in a study of T cell repertoires in cytomegalovirus infection. These receptors are not linked to any known antigen. One entry per CDR3 protein results from TCRdb running MiXCR on the reads. The sample lists roughly 920,000 distinct CDR3 sequences, 31% occurring once. The sample was cultured CD8+ T cells from PBMCs, taken from culture after CMV antigen stimulation. The receptors shown here come from a human donor in good health (CMV status not recorded). Some clones in this sample may be carry-over from other donors' samples. CDR3s include the opening cysteine and the closing phenylalanine or tryptophan. D genes are given only for firm matches. Clone size is stated in some rows and not others, as once, few, many or a class when expanded.

V gene: TRBV28; clone size: -; J gene: TRBJ1-1; D gene: -; CDR3 protein: CASSLSPGTNTEAFF; CDR3 DNA: TGTGCCAGCAGTTTATCCCCAGGGACGAACACTGAAGCTTTCTTT
V gene: TRBV10-3; clone size: few; J gene: TRBJ2-7; D gene: TRBD2; CDR3 protein: CAISERGASHEQYF; CDR3 DNA: TGTGCCATCAGCGAGCGGGGCGCTAGCCACGAGCAGTACTTC
V gene: TRBV2; clone size: -; J gene: TRBJ2-5; D gene: TRBD2; CDR3 protein: CASSPPSGGRRETQYF; CDR3 DNA: TGTGCCAGCAGCCCCCCTAGCGGGGGCCGCAGAGAGACCCAGTACTTC
V gene: TRBV7-9; clone size: few; J gene: TRBJ1-2; D gene: TRBD1; CDR3 protein: CASSAPGQGLYGYTF; CDR3 DNA: TGTGCCAGCAGCGCTCCGGGACAGGGGCTCTATGGCTACACCTTC
V gene: TRBV7-9; clone size: few; J gene: TRBJ1-2; D gene: -; CDR3 protein: CASSSWRFRAVFYGYTF; CDR3 DNA: TGTGCCAGCAGTTCTTGGAGATTCCGGGCGGTGTTCTATGGCTACACCTTC
V gene: TRBV10-3; clone size: -; J gene: TRBJ2-7; D gene: TRBD2; CDR3 protein: CAIRLGGVQSYEQYF; CDR3 DNA: TGTGCCATCAGGCTCGGGGGGGTCCAATCCTACGAGCAGTACTTC
V gene: TRBV13; clone size: -; J gene: TRBJ2-3; D gene: TRBD2; CDR3 protein: CASSLARGRADTQYF; CDR3 DNA: TGTGCCAGCAGCTTAGCCCGAGGGAGGGCGGATACGCAGTATTTT
V gene: TRBV7-6; clone size: -; J gene: TRBJ1-6; D gene: -; CDR3 protein: CASSSGESSYNSPLHF; CDR3 DNA: TGTGCCAGCAGCTCAGGGGAGAGCTCCTATAATTCACCCCTCCACTTT
V gene: TRBV18; clone size: few; J gene: TRBJ1-1; D gene: TRBD1; CDR3 protein: CASSPPVWDRMNTEAFF; CDR3 DNA: TGTGCCAGCTCACCTCCAGTTTGGGACAGGATGAACACTGAAGCTTTCTTT
V gene: TRBV12-3/TRBV12-4; clone size: -; J gene: TRBJ2-1; D gene: -; CDR3 protein: CASTLRVTYNEQFF; CDR3 DNA: TGTGCCAGCACTCTTAGGGTAACCTACAATGAGCAGTTCTTC
V gene: TRBV28; clone size: many; J gene: TRBJ1-1; D gene: TRBD1; CDR3 protein: CASSSDRENTEAFF; CDR3 DNA: TGTGCCAGCAGTTCAGACAGGGAGAACACTGAAGCTTTCTTT
V gene: TRBV6-6; clone size: -; J gene: TRBJ2-4; D gene: -; CDR3 protein: CASSSGASDLAKNIQYF; CDR3 DNA: TGTGCCAGCAGTTCAGGGGCCTCAGACCTAGCCAAAAACATTCAGTACTTC
V gene: TRBV4-1; clone size: -; J gene: TRBJ2-3; D gene: TRBD2; CDR3 protein: CASSHLTSGGTDTQYF; CDR3 DNA: TGCGCCAGCAGCCACCTGACTAGCGGGGGGACAGATACGCAGTATTTT
V gene: TRBV7-8; clone size: many; J gene: TRBJ2-3; D gene: -; CDR3 protein: CASSRGASGTDTQYF; CDR3 DNA: TGTGCCAGCAGCCGGGGGGCTAGCGGCACAGATACGCAGTATTTT
V gene: TRBV7-9; clone size: -; J gene: TRBJ2-4; D gene: -; CDR3 protein: CASSLVGGENIQYF; CDR3 DNA: TGTGCCAGCAGCTTAGTTGGGGGCGAAAACATTCAGTACTTC
V gene: TRBV7-6; clone size: -; J gene: TRBJ2-1; D gene: -; CDR3 protein: CASSLIRSSGYNEQFF; CDR3 DNA: TGTGCCAGCAGCCTTATCAGGTCCTCTGGGTACAATGAGCAGTTCTTC
V gene: TRBV12-3/TRBV12-4; clone size: few; J gene: TRBJ2-1; D gene: -; CDR3 protein: CASSDSLGNEQFF; CDR3 DNA: TGTGCCAGCAGCGACTCCCTCGGCAATGAGCAGTTCTTC
V gene: TRBV7-9; clone size: -; J gene: TRBJ1-5; D gene: -; CDR3 protein: CASSSGRSNQPQHF; CDR3 DNA: TGTGCCAGCAGCTCGGGACGGAGCAATCAGCCCCAGCATTTT